This is a list of T cell receptor beta chains from one sample in a study of blood T cells in healthy people across ages. TCRdb passed the 5' RACE reads through MiXCR, listing each CDR3 protein once. The data show 800,000 to 1,000,000 distinct CDR3 sequences, around 49% seen once. Specimen: blood. The receptors shown here come from a man aged 25 to 45 in good health. Each CDR3 is given with its conserved first and last residue. The D gene is left open where the match is weak. Only some rows state a clone size, as once, few, many or a class for expanded clones.

>TRBD1|many|TRBV12-3/TRBV12-4|TRBJ2-1
CASSGDRGNEQFF
TGTGCCAGCAGTGGGGACAGGGGCAATGAGCAGTTCTTC
>-|few|TRBV29-1|TRBJ2-3
CSVASGRRDTQYF
TGCAGCGTTGCCTCCGGAAGGCGAGATACGCAGTATTTT
>-|few|TRBV5-1|TRBJ2-1
CASSLARWTPYNEQFF
TGCGCCAGCAGCTTGGCCAGGTGGACACCATACAATGAGCAGTTCTTC
>-|few|TRBV7-2|TRBJ2-1
CASSLALADEQFF
TGTGCCAGCAGCTTAGCTCTTGCGGATGAGCAGTTCTTC
>TRBD1|-|TRBV7-2|TRBJ2-1
CASSLGGTGTNEQFF
TGTGCCAGCAGCTTAGGCGGGACAGGGACGAATGAGCAGTTCTTC
>-|-|TRBV29-1|TRBJ2-7
CSVGRTTYEQYF
TGCAGCGTTGGTCGGACAACCTACGAGCAGTACTTC
>-|few|TRBV6-2/TRBV6-3|TRBJ1-5
CASRASVRGNQPQHF
TGTGCCAGCAGGGCCAGCGTTAGAGGCAATCAGCCCCAGCATTTT
>-|-|TRBV12-3/TRBV12-4|TRBJ2-5
CASSSPTRGVEQYF
TGTGCCAGCAGTTCGCCAACTAGGGGTGTGGAGCAGTACTTC
>-|-|TRBV27|TRBJ2-5
CASSLIGGSLQETQYF
TGTGCCAGCAGTTTAATCGGGGGTTCCCTCCAAGAGACCCAGTACTTC
>-|-|TRBV6-5|TRBJ2-3
CASSSNRVADTQYF
TGTGCCAGCAGTTCCAACAGGGTTGCGGATACGCAGTATTTT
>-|few|TRBV13|TRBJ2-7
CASSLSGKGLYEQYF
TGTGCCAGCAGCTTATCTGGTAAAGGACTCTACGAGCAGTACTTC
>-|-|TRBV5-1|TRBJ2-7
CASSLHGGRTLYEQYF
TGCGCCAGCAGCTTGCACGGGGGGCGAACCCTCTACGAGCAGTACTTC
>-|-|TRBV27|TRBJ1-5
CASSFLRGQPQHF
TGTGCCAGCAGTTTTTTACGTGGGCAGCCCCAGCATTTT
>-|-|TRBV25-1|TRBJ2-1
CASGGGGYYEQFF
TGTGCCAGCGGGGGGGGCGGATATTATGAGCAGTTCTTC
>TRBD2|-|TRBV12-3/TRBV12-4|TRBJ2-2
CASSLRLAGASNTGELFF
TGTGCCAGCAGTTTACGGCTAGCGGGGGCCTCGAACACCGGGGAGCTGTTTTTT
>TRBD2|medium-sized|TRBV3-1|TRBJ2-1
CASSQGGGEQFF
TGTGCCAGCAGCCAAGGCGGGGGGGAGCAGTTCTTC
>-|-|TRBV29-1|TRBJ2-5
CSVDTLWTQYF
TGCAGCGTTGACACCTTATGGACCCAGTACTTC
>-|-|TRBV6-5|TRBJ2-1
CASSYSSRDNEQFF
TGTGCCAGCAGTTACTCGAGCAGGGACAATGAGCAGTTCTTC
>TRBD1|many|TRBV4-3|TRBJ1-6
CASSPDRGNSPLHF
TGCGCCAGCAGCCCAGACAGGGGCAATTCACCCCTCCACTTT
>TRBD2|few|TRBV5-1|TRBJ2-3
CASSLAFTSGYTDTQYF
TGCGCCAGCAGCTTGGCTTTCACTAGCGGATACACAGATACGCAGTATTTT
>-|-|TRBV7-8|TRBJ1-6
CASSFSSVAARKNNSPLHF
TGTGCCAGCAGCTTCTCCTCGGTGGCGGCGCGCAAAAATAATTCACCCCTCCACTTT
>TRBD1|-|TRBV18|TRBJ1-4
CASSPRDRVDEKLFF
TGTGCCAGCTCACCGAGGGACAGGGTGGATGAAAAACTGTTTTTT
>-|-|TRBV29-1|TRBJ1-4
CSVGSGPTNEKLFF
TGCAGCGTCGGGTCGGGACCAACTAATGAAAAACTGTTTTTT
>-|-|TRBV5-4|TRBJ2-5
CASSLVEGAKTQYF
TGTGCCAGCAGCTTGGTGGAGGGGGCAAAGACCCAGTACTTC
>TRBD1|few|TRBV5-1|TRBJ2-1
CASSLEGQGEGNEQFF
TGCGCCAGCAGCTTGGAAGGACAGGGGGAGGGCAATGAGCAGTTCTTC
>TRBD1|-|TRBV29-1|TRBJ2-7
CSIQGLAYEQYF
TGCAGCATACAGGGGCTGGCCTACGAGCAGTACTTC
>-|-|TRBV6-2/TRBV6-3|TRBJ1-1
CASWDLGRGGGPEAFF
TGTGCCAGCTGGGATTTAGGACGGGGGGGCGGCCCTGAAGCTTTCTTT
>-|-|TRBV5-1|TRBJ1-6
CASSRLGPTVYNSPLHF
TGCGCCAGCAGCAGGCTGGGACCGACCGTCTATAATTCACCCCTCCACTTT
>-|-|TRBV6-5|TRBJ1-2
CASSYQMDSFYGYTF
TGTGCCAGCAGTTACCAAATGGACAGCTTCTATGGCTACACCTTC
>TRBD1|-|TRBV29-1|TRBJ2-7
CSGWGTGGEQYF
TGCAGCGGCTGGGGTACAGGGGGCGAGCAGTACTTC
>-|-|TRBV6-1|TRBJ2-7
CAIPRSKGYEQYF
TGTGCCATTCCACGGTCTAAAGGCTACGAGCAGTACTTC
>TRBD1|-|TRBV4-3|TRBJ2-2
CASTPKTGPGELFF
TGCGCCAGCACCCCCAAGACAGGGCCCGGGGAGCTGTTTTTT
>-|once|TRBV27|TRBJ2-7
CASSLGRIRSSYEQYF
TGTGCCAGCAGTTTGGGTAGGATTCGGAGCTCCTACGAGCAGTACTTC
>-|-|TRBV12-3/TRBV12-4|TRBJ1-5
CASSFGGPYSNQPQHF
TGTGCCAGCAGTTTTGGGGGGCCGTATAGCAATCAGCCCCAGCATTTT
>TRBD2|-|TRBV5-1|TRBJ2-1
CASSLAGSTGGSYNEQFF
TGCGCCAGCAGCTTGGCCGGGAGTACGGGGGGCTCCTACAATGAGCAGTTCTTC
>-|-|TRBV7-9|TRBJ1-1
CASSARGEVNTEAFF
TGTGCCAGCAGCGCCAGGGGAGAGGTGAACACTGAAGCTTTCTTT
>TRBD2|-|TRBV12-3/TRBV12-4|TRBJ2-3
CASSLAGLVTPDMQYF
TGTGCCAGCAGTTTAGCCGGACTAGTTACGCCAGATATGCAGTATTTT
>TRBD1|-|TRBV5-1|TRBJ2-4
CASSRTGQTKNIQYF
TGCGCCAGCAGCCGGACAGGGCAAACCAAAAACATTCAGTACTTC
>-|-|TRBV25-1|TRBJ2-7
CASSKSGTATYEQYF
TGTGCCAGCAGTAAGTCCGGGACTGCGACCTACGAGCAGTACTTC
>-|few|TRBV30|TRBJ2-1
CAWSVLGNEQFF
TGTGCCTGGAGTGTACTGGGCAATGAGCAGTTCTTC
>-|few|TRBV5-6|TRBJ2-1
CASSLTRNNEQFF
TGTGCCAGCAGTCTGACACGAAACAATGAGCAGTTCTTC
>-|-|TRBV6-5|TRBJ1-6
CASSSEGLYSPLHF
TGTGCCAGCAGTTCAGAGGGCCTCTATTCACCCCTCCACTTT
>-|few|TRBV7-2|TRBJ2-7
CASSLDLAYEQYF
TGTGCCAGCAGCTTAGATCTAGCCTACGAGCAGTACTTC
>-|once|TRBV28|TRBJ2-5
CASRADQETQYF
TGTGCCAGCAGGGCAGACCAAGAGACCCAGTACTTC
>-|few|TRBV7-9|TRBJ1-2
CASRLLRGGYTF
TGTGCCAGCAGGCTTCTCCGGGGAGGCTACACCTTC
>-|-|TRBV4-1|TRBJ2-7
CASSRAWDSYEQYF
TGCGCCAGCAGCCGAGCATGGGACTCCTACGAGCAGTACTTC
>TRBD2|-|TRBV5-1|TRBJ2-7
CASSLNPSGRWGEQYF
TGCGCCAGCAGCTTGAATCCTAGCGGGAGATGGGGCGAGCAGTACTTC
>-|-|TRBV5-1|TRBJ1-2
CASSLLEDYGYTF
TGCGCCAGCAGCTTGTTAGAGGACTATGGCTACACCTTC
>-|-|TRBV6-6|TRBJ2-6
CASTPRGSGANVLTF
TGTGCCAGCACTCCTAGAGGTTCTGGGGCCAACGTCCTGACTTTC
>-|few|TRBV6-2/TRBV6-3|TRBJ1-2
CASRMDSNYGYTF
TGTGCCAGCAGGATGGACAGCAACTATGGCTACACCTTC
>TRBD1|-|TRBV20-1|TRBJ1-1
CSARDSGLNSRNTEAFF
TGCAGTGCTCGGGACAGCGGCCTCAACAGTAGGAACACTGAAGCTTTCTTT
>-|-|TRBV7-2|TRBJ2-1
CASSLDGSGDEQFF
TGTGCCAGCAGCTTAGACGGTAGCGGAGATGAGCAGTTCTTC
>TRBD1|-|TRBV20-1|TRBJ1-2
CSVGASTGARNYGYTF
TGCAGTGTTGGGGCATCGACAGGGGCCCGAAACTATGGCTACACCTTC